The sequence of this TCR beta chain was determined in a study of T cell repertoires in ileal Crohn's disease. The CDR3 runs to 14 residues. J gave up 3 bases and V 2 bases, and 4 bases lay outside the gene matches. Germline CDR1 SGHTA, CDR2 FQGNSA. The method was immunoSEQ multiplex PCR; TCRdb's version includes in-frame clones alone and lacks a portion of them. The sample includes approximately 13,000 clones, over 60% of them seen just once. The TCR was taken from an adult with Crohn's disease. The specimen sequenced was ileal tissue. The genes are TRBV7-2 and TRBJ2-7; TRBD1 agrees at 7 bases. CDR3 sequence: CASSLTQGVYEQYF. The CDR3 bases are TGTGCCAGCAGCTTAACCCAGGGGGTCTACGAGCAGTACTTC. Filled out from reference TRBV7-2 and TRBJ2-7, the complete variable domain reads GAGVSQSPSNKVTEKGKDVELRCDPISGHTALYWYRQSLGQGLEFLIYFQGNSAPDKSGLPSDRFSAERTGGSVSTLTIQRTQQEDSAVYLCASSLTQGVYEQYFGPGTRLTVT.